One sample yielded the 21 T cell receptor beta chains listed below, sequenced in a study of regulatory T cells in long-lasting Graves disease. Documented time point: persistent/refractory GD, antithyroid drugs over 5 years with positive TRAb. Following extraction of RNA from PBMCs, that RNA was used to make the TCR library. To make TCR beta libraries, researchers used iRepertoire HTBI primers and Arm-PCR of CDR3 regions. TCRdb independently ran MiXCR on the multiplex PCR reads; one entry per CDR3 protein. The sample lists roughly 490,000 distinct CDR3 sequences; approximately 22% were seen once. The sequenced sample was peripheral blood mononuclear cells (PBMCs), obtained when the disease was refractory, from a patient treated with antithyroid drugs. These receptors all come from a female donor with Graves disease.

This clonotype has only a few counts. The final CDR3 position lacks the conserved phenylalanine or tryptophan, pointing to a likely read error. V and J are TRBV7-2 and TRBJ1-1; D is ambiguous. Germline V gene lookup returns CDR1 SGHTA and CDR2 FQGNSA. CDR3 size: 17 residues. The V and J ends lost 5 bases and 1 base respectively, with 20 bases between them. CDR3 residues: CASSIPQEDQRNTEAFL. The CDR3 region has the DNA TGTGCCAGCAGCATCCCCCAGGAGGACCAACGGAACACTGAAGCTTTCCTT.

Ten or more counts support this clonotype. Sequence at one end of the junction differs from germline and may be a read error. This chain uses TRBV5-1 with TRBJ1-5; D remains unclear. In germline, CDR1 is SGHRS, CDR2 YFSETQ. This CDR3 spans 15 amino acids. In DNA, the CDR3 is TGTGCCAGCAGTCTCGCGGGTGCAAGCAATCAGCCCCAGCATTTT. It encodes CASSLAGASNQPQHF.

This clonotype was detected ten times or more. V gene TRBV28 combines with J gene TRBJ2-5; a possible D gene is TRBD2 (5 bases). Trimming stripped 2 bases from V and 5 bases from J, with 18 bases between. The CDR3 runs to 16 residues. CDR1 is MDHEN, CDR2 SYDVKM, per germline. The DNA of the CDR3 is TGTGCCAGCAGTTTACTATTGGGTAGCGCGAGGGAGACCCAGTACTTC. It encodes CASSLLLGSARETQYF.

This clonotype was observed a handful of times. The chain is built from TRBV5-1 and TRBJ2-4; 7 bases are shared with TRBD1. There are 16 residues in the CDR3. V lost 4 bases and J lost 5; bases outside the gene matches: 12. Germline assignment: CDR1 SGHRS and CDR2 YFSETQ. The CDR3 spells CASSVKTGAGQNIQYF. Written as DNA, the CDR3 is TGCGCCAGCAGCGTTAAAACAGGGGCAGGGCAAAACATTCAGTACTTC.

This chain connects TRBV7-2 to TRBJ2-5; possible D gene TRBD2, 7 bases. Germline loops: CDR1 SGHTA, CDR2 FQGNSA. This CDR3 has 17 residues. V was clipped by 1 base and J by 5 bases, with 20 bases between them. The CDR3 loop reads CASSLGGGLAPPETQYF. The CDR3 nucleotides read TGTGCCAGCAGCTTAGGGGGGGGGCTGGCCCCGCCGGAGACCCAGTACTTC.

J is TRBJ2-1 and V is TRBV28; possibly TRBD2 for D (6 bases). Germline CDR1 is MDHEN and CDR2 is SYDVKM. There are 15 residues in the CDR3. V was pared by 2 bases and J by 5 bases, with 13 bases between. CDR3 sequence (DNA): TGTGCCAGCAGTTTACCCCGGGGAGGAAACAATGAGCAGTTCTTC. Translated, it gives CASSLPRGGNNEQFF.

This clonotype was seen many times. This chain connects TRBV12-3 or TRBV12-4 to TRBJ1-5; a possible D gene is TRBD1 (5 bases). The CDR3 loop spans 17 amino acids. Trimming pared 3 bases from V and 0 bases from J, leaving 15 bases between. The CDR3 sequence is CASSLGTGTPSNQPQHF. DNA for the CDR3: TGTGCCAGCAGTTTGGGAACCGGGACCCCTAGCAATCAGCCCCAGCATTTT.

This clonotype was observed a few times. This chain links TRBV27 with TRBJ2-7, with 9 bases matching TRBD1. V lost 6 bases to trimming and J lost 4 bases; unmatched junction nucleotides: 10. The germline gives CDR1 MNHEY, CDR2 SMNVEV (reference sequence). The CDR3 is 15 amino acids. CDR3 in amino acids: CASSPRADRGYEQYF. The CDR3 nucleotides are TGTGCCAGCAGCCCAAGGGCGGACAGGGGATACGAGCAGTACTTC.

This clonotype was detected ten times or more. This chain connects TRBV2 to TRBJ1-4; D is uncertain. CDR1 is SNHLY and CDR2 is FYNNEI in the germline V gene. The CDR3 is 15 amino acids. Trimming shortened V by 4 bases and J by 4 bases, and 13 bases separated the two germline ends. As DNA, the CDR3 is TGTGCCAGCAGTGGCTCGGGGAAGAGTAATGAAAAACTGTTTTTT. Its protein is CASSGSGKSNEKLFF.

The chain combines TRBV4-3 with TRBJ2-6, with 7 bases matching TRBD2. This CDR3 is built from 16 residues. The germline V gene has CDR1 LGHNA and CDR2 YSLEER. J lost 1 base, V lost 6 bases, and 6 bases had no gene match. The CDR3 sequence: CASSPAGGSGANVLTF. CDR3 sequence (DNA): TGCGCCAGCAGTCCTGCCGGGGGGTCTGGGGCCAACGTCCTGACTTTC.

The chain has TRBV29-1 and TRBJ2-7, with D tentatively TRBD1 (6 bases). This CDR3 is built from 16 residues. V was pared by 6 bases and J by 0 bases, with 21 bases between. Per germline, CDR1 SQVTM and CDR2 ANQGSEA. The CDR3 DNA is TGCAGCGTAGGTCTCGTGCCAGGGACAAGCTCCTACGAGCAGTACTTC. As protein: CSVGLVPGTSSYEQYF.

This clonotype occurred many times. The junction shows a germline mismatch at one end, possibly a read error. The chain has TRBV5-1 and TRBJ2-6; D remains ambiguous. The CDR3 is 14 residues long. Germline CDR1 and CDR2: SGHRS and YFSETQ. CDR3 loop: CASSSISGANVLTF. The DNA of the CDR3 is TGTGCCAGCAGTTCGATCTCTGGGGCCAACGTCCTGACTTTC. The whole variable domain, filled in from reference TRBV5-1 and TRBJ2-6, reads KAGVTQTPRYLIKTRGQQVTLSCSPISGHRSVSWYQQTPGQGLQFLFEYFSETQRNKGNFPGRFSGRQFSNSRSEMNVSTLELGDSALYLCASSSISGANVLTFGAGSRLTVL.

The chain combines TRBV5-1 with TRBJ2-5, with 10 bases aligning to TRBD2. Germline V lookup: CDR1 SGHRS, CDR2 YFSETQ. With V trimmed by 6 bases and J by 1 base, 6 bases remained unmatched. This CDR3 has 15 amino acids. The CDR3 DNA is TGCGCCAGCACCGGCGGACTAGCGGCCCAAGAGACCCAGTACTTC. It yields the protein CASTGGLAAQETQYF.

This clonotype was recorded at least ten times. CDR3 nucleotides: TGTGCCAGCACCCTGAATGTGGGTGAAAAACTGTTTTTT. Protein: CASTLNVGEKLFF. The chain is built from TRBV28 and TRBJ1-4; no clear D gene. The CDR3 has 13 residues. Germline CDR1 reads MDHEN; CDR2 reads SYDVKM. V was trimmed by 7 bases and J by 7 bases, leaving 13 bases between them.

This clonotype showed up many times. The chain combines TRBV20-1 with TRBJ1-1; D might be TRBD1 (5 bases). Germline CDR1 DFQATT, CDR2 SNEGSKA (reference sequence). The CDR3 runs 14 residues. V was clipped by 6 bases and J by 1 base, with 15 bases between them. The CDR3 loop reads CSAAPGTGNTEAFF. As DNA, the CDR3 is TGCAGTGCCGCACCCGGGACGGGGAACACTGAAGCTTTCTTT.

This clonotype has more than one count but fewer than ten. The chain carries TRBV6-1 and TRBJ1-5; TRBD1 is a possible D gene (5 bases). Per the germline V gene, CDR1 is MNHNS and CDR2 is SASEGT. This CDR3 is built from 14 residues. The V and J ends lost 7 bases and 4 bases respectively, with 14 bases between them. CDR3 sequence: CASTYGAGNQPQHF. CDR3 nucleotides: TGTGCCAGCACCTACGGGGCAGGGAATCAGCCCCAGCATTTT.

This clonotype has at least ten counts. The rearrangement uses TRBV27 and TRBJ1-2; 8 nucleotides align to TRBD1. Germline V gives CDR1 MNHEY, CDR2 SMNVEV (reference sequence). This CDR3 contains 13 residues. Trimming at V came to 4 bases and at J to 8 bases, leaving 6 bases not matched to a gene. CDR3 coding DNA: TGTGCCAGCAGTTCGCAGGGGGCGGGAGGCTACACCTTC. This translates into CASSSQGAGGYTF.

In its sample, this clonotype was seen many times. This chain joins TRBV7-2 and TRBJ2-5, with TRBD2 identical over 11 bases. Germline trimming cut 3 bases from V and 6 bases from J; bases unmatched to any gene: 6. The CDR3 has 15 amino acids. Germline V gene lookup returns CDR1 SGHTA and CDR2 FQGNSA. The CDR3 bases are TGTGCCAGCAGCTTTAGCGGGGGGGCCGAGAAGACCCAGTACTTC. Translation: CASSFSGGAEKTQYF.

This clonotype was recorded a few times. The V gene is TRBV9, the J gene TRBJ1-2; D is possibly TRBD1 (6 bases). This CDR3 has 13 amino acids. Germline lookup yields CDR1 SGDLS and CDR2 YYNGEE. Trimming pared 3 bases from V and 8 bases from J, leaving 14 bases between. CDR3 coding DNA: TGTGCCAGCAGCGCGGGGGACACGGAGGGCTACACCTTC. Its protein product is CASSAGDTEGYTF.

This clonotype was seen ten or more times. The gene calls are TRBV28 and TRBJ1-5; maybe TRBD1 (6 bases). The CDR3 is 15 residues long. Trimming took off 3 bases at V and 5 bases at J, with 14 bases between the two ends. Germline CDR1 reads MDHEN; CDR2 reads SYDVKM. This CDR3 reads CASSFVHRADQPQHF. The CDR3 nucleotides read TGTGCCAGCAGTTTTGTACACAGGGCGGATCAGCCCCAGCATTTT.

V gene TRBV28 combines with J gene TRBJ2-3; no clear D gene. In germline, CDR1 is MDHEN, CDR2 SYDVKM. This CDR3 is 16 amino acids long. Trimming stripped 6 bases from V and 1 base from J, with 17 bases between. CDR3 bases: TGTGCCAGCAGCGTAAACAAATTGGGTGGCACAGATACGCAGTATTTT. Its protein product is CASSVNKLGGTDTQYF.